One and the same sample provided the 23 T cell receptor beta chains below, sequenced in a study of blood T cell repertoires in COVID-19. Method: immunoSEQ multiplex PCR; TCRdb's copy keeps in-frame clones and lacks some. Seen here are approximately 99,000 clones, around 87% observed once, and the top ten hold about 20%. The sequencing sample was made of peripheral blood. These receptors all stem from a human donor in a cohort sampled during active COVID-19.

This clone was detected only once. The sample holds other DNA sequences that translate to the same CDR3. This chain uses TRBV5-1 with TRBJ2-1; TRBD2 matches 7 bases. V dropped 0 bases and J dropped 1; count of bases not matched to a gene: 1. The CDR3 is 15 residues long. Germline V CDR1 and CDR2: SGHRS, YFSETQ. The CDR3 spells CASSLGGGSYNEQFF. The CDR3 DNA reads as TGCGCCAGCAGCTTGGGGGGAGGGTCCTACAATGAGCAGTTCTTC.

V is TRBV9 and J is TRBJ1-2; 10 nucleotides line up with TRBD1. Trimming removed 4 bases from V and 4 bases from J; junction bases left unmatched: 4. This CDR3 comprises 14 residues. Germline V CDR1 and CDR2: SGDLS, YYNGEE. Here the CDR3 reads CASSPGQGSYGYTF. The CDR3 nucleotides read TGTGCCAGCAGCCCGGGACAGGGGAGCTATGGCTACACCTTC.

The V gene is TRBV19, the J gene TRBJ2-1, with TRBD2 matching 8 bases. This CDR3 region has 15 residues. Germline CDR1 LNHDA, CDR2 SQIVND (reference sequence). V shed 3 bases, J shed 5 bases, and the junction held 6 bases outside the gene matches. The CDR3 DNA follows: TGTGCCAGTAGTATGAGCAGCGGGGGCCACAATGAGCAGTTCTTC. It encodes CASSMSSGGHNEQFF. The variable domain in full, with the rest retrieved from reference TRBV19 and TRBJ2-1, is DGGITQSPKYLFRKEGQNVTLSCEQNLNHDAMYWYRQDPGQGLRLIYYSQIVNDFQKGDIAEGYSVSREKKESFPLTVTSAQKNPTAFYLCASSMSSGGHNEQFFGPGTRLTVL.

The chain employs TRBV10-2 and TRBJ1-1, with TRBD1 matching 7 bases. J was trimmed by 4 bases and V by 3 bases; bases with no gene match: 5. CDR1 is WSHSY and CDR2 is SAAADI in the germline V gene. The CDR3 totals 14 residues. CDR3: CASSDTGQATEAFF. The CDR3 coding sequence is TGCGCCAGCAGTGACACCGGACAGGCCACTGAAGCTTTCTTT.

The rearrangement links TRBV11-2 to TRBJ1-2; D is undetermined. Between the trimmed V and J ends, which lost 2 bases and 4 bases, there was a span of 11 bases. The CDR3 has 14 amino acids. The germline CDR1 and CDR2 sequences are SGHAT and FQNNGV. As DNA, the CDR3 is TGTGCCAGCAGCTTATTCCGTGAGGGCTATGGCTACACCTTC. Amino acids: CASSLFREGYGYTF.

This clone was observed a few times. The CDR3 DNA reads as TGTGCCAGCAGCTACAGTCGGGGGGCGAACACTGAAGCTTTCTTT. It codes for CASSYSRGANTEAFF. The genes are TRBV7-8 and TRBJ1-1; maybe TRBD1 (6 bases). V was clipped by 4 bases and J by 1 base, with 13 bases between them. CDR1 is SGHVS, CDR2 FQNEAQ, per germline. This CDR3 region has 15 residues.

This clone came up once. The chain employs TRBV7-9 and TRBJ2-2; D is perhaps TRBD1 (5 bases). With 5 bases removed from V and 0 bases from J, the gap between germline ends came to 13 bases. The CDR3 covers 16 residues. Germline CDR1 SEHNR, CDR2 FQNEAQ (reference sequence). The CDR3 DNA reads as TGTGCCAGCAGCCTGACAGCCTTTCCGAACACCGGGGAGCTGTTTTTT. It codes for CASSLTAFPNTGELFF.

The CDR3 spells CASSSGTGYSGANVLTF. In DNA, the CDR3 is TGTGCCAGCAGCTCCGGGACAGGGTACTCTGGGGCCAACGTCCTGACTTTC. The rearrangement uses TRBV7-3 and TRBJ2-6; 9 bases agree with TRBD1. The V segment lost 4 bases and the J segment 0 bases; nucleotides outside the gene matches: 4. The CDR3 spans 17 residues. Germline V gene sequence: CDR1 SGHTA, CDR2 FQGTGA.

This chain links TRBV7-2 with TRBJ1-4; possibly TRBD1 for D (6 bases). The CDR3 covers 15 residues. Germline lookup yields CDR1 SGHTA and CDR2 FQGNSA. Trimming took off 3 bases at V and 1 base at J, with 9 bases between the two ends. This CDR3 is CASSFQTGTNEKLFF. The CDR3 DNA is TGTGCCAGCAGCTTCCAGACAGGAACTAATGAAAAACTGTTTTTT.

The rearrangement joins TRBV25-1 to TRBJ2-6; 8 bases match TRBD1. Looked up from germline, CDR1 is MGHDK and CDR2 is SYGVNS. The CDR3 consists of 16 residues. The ends lost 8 bases at V and 8 bases at J; junction bases unmatched: 14. CDR3 sequence reads: CASGGQVDSGPNVLTF. The CDR3 DNA follows: TGTGCCAGCGGGGGACAGGTAGATTCAGGTCCCAACGTCCTGACTTTC.

The chain joins TRBV11-2 to TRBJ2-1; D is possibly TRBD2 (5 bases). CDR1 is SGHAT, CDR2 FQNNGV, per germline. The CDR3 is 15 residues long. Trimming pared 6 bases from V and 9 bases from J, leaving 21 bases between. The DNA for the CDR3 is TGTGCCAGCAGTCCCGTAGTTGTGCTAGCCGGTGAGCAGTTCTTC. This sequence encodes CASSPVVVLAGEQFF.

This chain joins TRBV7-2 and TRBJ2-2; 7 positions agree with TRBD2. The J segment lost 1 base and the V segment lost 0 bases, leaving 2 bases of the junction unmatched. Germline-derived CDR1 and CDR2 are SGHTA and FQGNSA. CDR3 length equals 16 residues. DNA for the CDR3: TGTGCCAGCAGCTTAGCTGGCGGGAGGAACACCGGGGAGCTGTTTTTT. Translated: CASSLAGGRNTGELFF.

This clone showed up just a few times. This rearrangement joins TRBV7-9 to TRBJ2-7, with D possibly TRBD2 on 7 matching bases. This CDR3 has 16 residues. Trimming removed 7 bases at V and 5 bases at J, with 24 bases between. From germline, CDR1 is SEHNR and CDR2 FQNEAQ (reference sequence). The CDR3 coding sequence is TGTGCCAGCACTTTATACCCCGGGGGGCGTCAGAACGAGCAGTACTTC. Amino acids: CASTLYPGGRQNEQYF.

The chain has TRBV20-1 and TRBJ1-1; D not certain. The V end was cut by 3 bases, the J end by 1 base, with 9 bases between. Germline values: CDR1 DFQATT, CDR2 SNEGSKA (reference sequence). The CDR3 is made up of 13 amino acids. The CDR3: CSASPRSNTEAFF. CDR3 sequence (DNA): TGCAGTGCTAGTCCCAGGTCGAACACTGAAGCTTTCTTT.

The CDR3 loop reads CASSLAPPGSNYGYTF. As DNA, the CDR3 is TGTGCCAGCAGCTTAGCGCCTCCAGGGTCAAACTATGGCTACACCTTC. J is TRBJ1-2 and V is TRBV7-9, with D possibly being TRBD1 (5 bases). Trimming removed 0 bases at V and 2 bases at J, with 13 bases between. This CDR3 has 16 residues. In germline, CDR1 is SEHNR, CDR2 FQNEAQ (reference sequence). Full variable domain (outside the CDR3, taken from reference TRBV7-9 and TRBJ1-2): DTGVSQNPRHKITKRGQNVTFRCDPISEHNRLYWYRQTLGQGPEFLTYFQNEAQLEKSRLLSDRFSAERPKGSFSTLEIQRTEQGDSAMYLCASSLAPPGSNYGYTFGSGTRLTVV.

This rearrangement joins TRBV6-5 to TRBJ1-3; no reliable D call. Germline CDR1 reads MNHEY; CDR2 reads SVGAGI. This CDR3 has 11 amino acids. The V and J ends lost 4 bases and 11 bases respectively, with 9 bases between them. CDR3 sequence reads: CASSSGSAIYF. The CDR3 DNA reads TGTGCCAGCAGTTCTGGTTCGGCCATATATTTT.

This chain uses TRBV19 with TRBJ1-5, with TRBD1 matching over 8 bases. Germline loops: CDR1 LNHDA, CDR2 SQIVND (reference sequence). After removal of 5 bases from V and 4 bases from J, the junction contained 10 bases not matched to a gene. The CDR3 is 16 amino acids. The CDR3: CASSPRGQGGNQPQHF. The CDR3 nucleotides are TGTGCCAGTAGTCCCAGAGGACAGGGAGGAAATCAGCCCCAGCATTTT.

This clone was observed once. This chain joins TRBV7-2 and TRBJ2-7; 7 positions agree with TRBD1. V was pared by 4 bases and J by 6 bases, with 12 bases of the junction left unmatched. The CDR3 spans 15 residues. Germline CDR1 and CDR2: SGHTA and FQGNSA. In DNA, the CDR3 is TGTGCCAGCAGCTCGTGGACAGGCTCTTCCGGCGAGCAGTACTTC. Translating it yields CASSSWTGSSGEQYF.

J is TRBJ1-2 and V is TRBV6-5; 10 bases are a match to TRBD1. Looked up from germline, CDR1 is MNHEY and CDR2 is SVGAGI. With 4 bases clipped from V and 3 bases from J, the junction kept 8 bases outside the gene matches. The CDR3 consists of 16 residues. The CDR3 sequence: CASSWGQGNLHYGYTF. In nucleotides, the CDR3 is TGTGCCAGCAGTTGGGGACAGGGGAACCTTCACTATGGCTACACCTTC.

For the CDR3, the DNA is TGTGCCAGCTCTCACAGGACGGTGAGCTCCTACGAGCAGTACTTC. Amino acids: CASSHRTVSSYEQYF. This chain uses TRBV18 with TRBJ2-7, with a weak D call TRBD1 (5 bases). The CDR3 totals 15 residues. Germline V CDR1 and CDR2: KGHSH, LQKENI. Trimming pared 6 bases from V and 0 bases from J, leaving 15 bases between. The full variable domain, rest sourced from reference TRBV18 and TRBJ2-7, is NAGVMQNPRHLVRRRGQEARLRCSPMKGHSHVYWYRQLPEEGLKFMVYLQKENIIDESGMPKERFSAEFPKEGPSILRIQQVVRGDSAAYFCASSHRTVSSYEQYFGPGTRLTVT.

The gene calls are TRBV27 and TRBJ1-6; the D is unclear. Trimming stripped 6 bases from V and 5 bases from J, with 11 bases between. CDR3 length: 14 residues. From germline, CDR1 is MNHEY and CDR2 SMNVEV (reference sequence). This chain's CDR3 is CASRATGNNSPLHF. The CDR3 region has the DNA TGTGCCAGCAGGGCGACGGGGAATAATTCACCCCTCCACTTT.

The sample holds one count of this clone. This chain connects TRBV6-6 to TRBJ2-3, with 11 bases identical to TRBD2. The ends lost 5 bases at V and 4 bases at J; junction bases unmatched: 11. Per the germline V gene, CDR1 is MNHNY and CDR2 is SVGAGI (reference sequence). This CDR3 has 17 amino acids. The DNA of the CDR3 is TGTGCCAGCAGTCTAGGTATAGCGGGAGGGATTCCAGATACGCAGTATTTT. It yields the protein CASSLGIAGGIPDTQYF.

The chain links TRBV28 to TRBJ1-4; D remains unclear. Trimming took off 7 bases at V and 7 bases at J, with 22 bases between the two ends. Germline lookup yields CDR1 MDHEN and CDR2 SYDVKM. This CDR3 is built from 16 residues. CDR3 residues: CASIHSRLRRGEKLFF. The CDR3, as DNA: TGTGCCAGCATCCACTCCCGACTAAGACGGGGTGAAAAACTGTTTTTT.